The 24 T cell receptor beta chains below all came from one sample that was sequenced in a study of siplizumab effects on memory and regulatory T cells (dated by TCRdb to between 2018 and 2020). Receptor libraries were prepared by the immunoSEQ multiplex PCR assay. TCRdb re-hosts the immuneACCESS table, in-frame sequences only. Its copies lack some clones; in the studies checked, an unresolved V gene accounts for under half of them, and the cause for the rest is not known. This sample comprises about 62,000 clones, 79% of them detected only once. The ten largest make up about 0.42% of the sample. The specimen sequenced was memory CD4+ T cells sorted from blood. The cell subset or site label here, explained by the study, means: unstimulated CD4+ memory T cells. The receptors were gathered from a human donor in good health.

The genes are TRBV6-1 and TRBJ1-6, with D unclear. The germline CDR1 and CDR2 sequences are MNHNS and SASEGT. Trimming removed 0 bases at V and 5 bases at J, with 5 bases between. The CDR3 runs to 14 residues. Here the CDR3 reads CASSEAADNSPLHF. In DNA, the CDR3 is TGTGCCAGCAGTGAAGCAGCTGATAATTCACCCCTCCACTTT.

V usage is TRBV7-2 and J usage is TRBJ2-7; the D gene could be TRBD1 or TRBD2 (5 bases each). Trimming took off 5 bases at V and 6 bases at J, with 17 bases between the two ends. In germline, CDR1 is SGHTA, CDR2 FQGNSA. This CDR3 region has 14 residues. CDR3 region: CASSQGHSRGEQYF. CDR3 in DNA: TGTGCCAGCAGCCAAGGACATTCTCGGGGCGAGCAGTACTTC. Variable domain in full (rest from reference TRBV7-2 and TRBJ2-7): GAGVSQSPSNKVTEKGKDVELRCDPISGHTALYWYRQSLGQGLEFLIYFQGNSAPDKSGLPSDRFSAERTGGSVSTLTIQRTQQEDSAVYLCASSQGHSRGEQYFGPGTRLTVT.

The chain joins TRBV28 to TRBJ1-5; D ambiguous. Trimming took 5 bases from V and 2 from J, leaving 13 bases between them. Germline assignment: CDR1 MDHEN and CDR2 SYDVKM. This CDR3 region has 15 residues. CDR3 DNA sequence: TGTGCCAGCAGTACCCGGCTTGGGGGCAATCAGCCCCAGCATTTT. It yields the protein CASSTRLGGNQPQHF.

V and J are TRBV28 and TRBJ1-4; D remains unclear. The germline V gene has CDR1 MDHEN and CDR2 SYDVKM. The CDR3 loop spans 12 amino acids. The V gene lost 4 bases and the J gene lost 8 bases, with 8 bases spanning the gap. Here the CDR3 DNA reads TGTGCCAGCAGTTGGGAAGAGGAAAAACTGTTTTTT. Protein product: CASSWEEEKLFF. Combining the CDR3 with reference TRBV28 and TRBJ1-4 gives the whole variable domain DVKVTQSSRYLVKRTGEKVFLECVQDMDHENMFWYRQDPGLGLRLIYFSYDVKMKEKGDIPEGYSVSREKKERFSLILESASTNQTSMYLCASSWEEEKLFFGSGTQLSVL.

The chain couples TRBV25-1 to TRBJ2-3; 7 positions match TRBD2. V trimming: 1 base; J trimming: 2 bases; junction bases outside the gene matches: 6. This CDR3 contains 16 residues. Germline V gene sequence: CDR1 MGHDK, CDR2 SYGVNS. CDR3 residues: CASSESGAGPTDTQYF. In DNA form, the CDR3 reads TGTGCCAGCAGTGAATCAGGAGCGGGGCCCACAGATACGCAGTATTTT. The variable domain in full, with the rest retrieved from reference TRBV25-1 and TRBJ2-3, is EADIYQTPRYLVIGTGKKITLECSQTMGHDKMYWYQQDPGMELHLIHYSYGVNSTEKGDLSSESTVSRIRTEHFPLTLESARPSHTSQYLCASSESGAGPTDTQYFGPGTRLTVL.

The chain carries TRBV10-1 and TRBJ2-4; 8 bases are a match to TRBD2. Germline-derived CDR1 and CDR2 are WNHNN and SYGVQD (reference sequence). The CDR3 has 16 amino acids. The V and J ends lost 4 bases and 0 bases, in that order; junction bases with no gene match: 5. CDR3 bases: TGCGCCAGCAGTGCGGGAGGGCAATCAGCCAAAAACATTCAGTACTTC. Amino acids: CASSAGGQSAKNIQYF.

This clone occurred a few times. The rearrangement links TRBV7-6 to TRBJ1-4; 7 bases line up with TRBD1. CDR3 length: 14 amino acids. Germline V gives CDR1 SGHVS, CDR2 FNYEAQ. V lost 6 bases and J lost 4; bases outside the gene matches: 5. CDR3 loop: CASRLQGINEKLFF. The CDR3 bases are TGTGCCAGCAGGTTACAGGGGATTAATGAAAAACTGTTTTTT.

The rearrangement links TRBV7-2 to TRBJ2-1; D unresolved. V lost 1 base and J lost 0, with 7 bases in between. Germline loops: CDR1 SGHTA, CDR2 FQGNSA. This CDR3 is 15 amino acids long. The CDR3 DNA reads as TGTGCCAGCAGCTTAGTGGCAGTCTCCTACAATGAGCAGTTCTTC. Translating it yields CASSLVAVSYNEQFF.

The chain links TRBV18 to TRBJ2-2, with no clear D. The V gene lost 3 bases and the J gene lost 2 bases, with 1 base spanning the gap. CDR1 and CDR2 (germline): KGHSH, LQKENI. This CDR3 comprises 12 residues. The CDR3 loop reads CASSPNTGELFF. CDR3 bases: TGTGCCAGCTCACCCAACACCGGGGAGCTGTTTTTT.

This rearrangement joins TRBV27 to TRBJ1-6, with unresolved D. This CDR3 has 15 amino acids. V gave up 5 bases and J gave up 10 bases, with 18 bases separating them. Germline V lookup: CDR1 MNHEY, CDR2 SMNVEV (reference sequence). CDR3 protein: CASSLVTLNWSPLHF. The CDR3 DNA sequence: TGTGCCAGCAGTCTAGTCACCCTCAACTGGTCACCCCTCCACTTT.

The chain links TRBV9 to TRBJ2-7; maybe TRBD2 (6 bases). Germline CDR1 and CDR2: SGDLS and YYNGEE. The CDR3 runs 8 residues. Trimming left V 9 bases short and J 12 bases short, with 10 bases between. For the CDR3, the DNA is TGTGCCATACCGCGGGGGTACTTC. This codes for CAIPRGYF.

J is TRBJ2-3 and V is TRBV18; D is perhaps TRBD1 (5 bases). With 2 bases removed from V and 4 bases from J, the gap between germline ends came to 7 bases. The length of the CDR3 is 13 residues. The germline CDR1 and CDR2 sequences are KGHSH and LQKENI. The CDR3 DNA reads TGTGCCAGCTCACCAATCAGGGCAGATACGCAGTATTTT. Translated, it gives CASSPIRADTQYF.

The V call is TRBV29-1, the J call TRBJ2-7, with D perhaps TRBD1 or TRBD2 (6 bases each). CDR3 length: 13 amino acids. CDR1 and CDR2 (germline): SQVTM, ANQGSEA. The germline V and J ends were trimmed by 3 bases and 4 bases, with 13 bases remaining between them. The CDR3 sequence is CSVDPGAGYEQYF. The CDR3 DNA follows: TGCAGCGTTGATCCGGGGGCTGGGTACGAGCAGTACTTC.

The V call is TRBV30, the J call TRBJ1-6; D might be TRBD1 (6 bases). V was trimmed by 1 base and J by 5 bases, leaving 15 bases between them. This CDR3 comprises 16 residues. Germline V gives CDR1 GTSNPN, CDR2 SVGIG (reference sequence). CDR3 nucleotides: TGTGCCTGGAGTGGTAGGGGGGGCCTTGATAATTCACCCCTCCACTTT. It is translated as CAWSGRGGLDNSPLHF.

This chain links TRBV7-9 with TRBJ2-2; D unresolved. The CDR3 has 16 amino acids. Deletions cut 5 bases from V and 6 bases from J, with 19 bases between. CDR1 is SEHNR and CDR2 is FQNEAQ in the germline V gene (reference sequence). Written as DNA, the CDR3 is TGTGCCAGCAGCCTAACACTGGGTCTTAAGCCCGGGGAGCTGTTTTTT. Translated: CASSLTLGLKPGELFF.

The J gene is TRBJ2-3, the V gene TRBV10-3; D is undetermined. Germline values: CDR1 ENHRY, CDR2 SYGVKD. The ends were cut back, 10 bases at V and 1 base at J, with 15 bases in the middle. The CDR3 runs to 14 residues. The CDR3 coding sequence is TGTGCCACCCGCGCAAGCACCGGCACAGATACGCAGTATTTT. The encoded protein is CATRASTGTDTQYF.

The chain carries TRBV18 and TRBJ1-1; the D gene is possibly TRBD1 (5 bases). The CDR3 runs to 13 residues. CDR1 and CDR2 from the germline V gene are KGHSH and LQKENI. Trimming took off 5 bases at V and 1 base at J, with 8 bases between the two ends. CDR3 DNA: TGTGCCAGCTCAGACCAGGGGAACACTGAAGCTTTCTTT. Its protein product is CASSDQGNTEAFF.

The CDR3 DNA reads as TGTGCCAGCGGCTGGGGGGGACAAATCAATCAGCCCCAGCATTTT. It encodes CASGWGGQINQPQHF. This chain uses TRBV2 with TRBJ1-5, with D possibly TRBD1 on 6 matching bases. Germline assignment: CDR1 SNHLY and CDR2 FYNNEI. V lost 8 bases and J 3 bases, leaving 17 bases between the germline ends. The CDR3 length is 15 residues.

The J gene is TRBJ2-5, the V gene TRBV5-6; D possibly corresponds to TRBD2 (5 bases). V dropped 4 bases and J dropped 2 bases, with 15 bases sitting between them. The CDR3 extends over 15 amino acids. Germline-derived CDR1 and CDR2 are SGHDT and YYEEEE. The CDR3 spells CASSPGGRKQETQYF. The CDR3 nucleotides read TGTGCCAGCAGCCCCGGAGGACGGAAACAAGAGACCCAGTACTTC.

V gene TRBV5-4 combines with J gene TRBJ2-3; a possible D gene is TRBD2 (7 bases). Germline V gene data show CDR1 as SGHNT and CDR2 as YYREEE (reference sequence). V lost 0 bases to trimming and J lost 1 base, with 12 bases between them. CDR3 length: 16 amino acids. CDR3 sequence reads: CASSLGKGGGTDTQYF. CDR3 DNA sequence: TGTGCCAGCAGCTTGGGAAAGGGGGGGGGCACAGATACGCAGTATTTT.

DNA of the CDR3: TGTGCCAGCTCTGTTCGCGGGGGGGATAAAAACATTCAGTACTTC. Translated: CASSVRGGDKNIQYF. The genes are TRBV19 and TRBJ2-4; 9 positions agree with TRBD2. Trimming removed 9 bases from V and 4 bases from J; junction bases left unmatched: 10. The V gene's germline CDR1 is LNHDA and CDR2 SQIVND (reference sequence). This CDR3 is built from 15 residues. The variable domain in full, with the rest retrieved from reference TRBV19 and TRBJ2-4, is DGGITQSPKYLFRKEGQNVTLSCEQNLNHDAMYWYRQDPGQGLRLIYYSQIVNDFQKGDIAEGYSVSREKKESFPLTVTSAQKNPTAFYLCASSVRGGDKNIQYFGAGTRLSVL.

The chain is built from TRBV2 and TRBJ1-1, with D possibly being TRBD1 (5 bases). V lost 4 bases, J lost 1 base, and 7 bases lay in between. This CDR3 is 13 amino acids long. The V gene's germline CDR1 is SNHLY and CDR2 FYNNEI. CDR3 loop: CASSAGRNTEAFF. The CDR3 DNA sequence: TGTGCCAGCAGTGCGGGGCGGAACACTGAAGCTTTCTTT.

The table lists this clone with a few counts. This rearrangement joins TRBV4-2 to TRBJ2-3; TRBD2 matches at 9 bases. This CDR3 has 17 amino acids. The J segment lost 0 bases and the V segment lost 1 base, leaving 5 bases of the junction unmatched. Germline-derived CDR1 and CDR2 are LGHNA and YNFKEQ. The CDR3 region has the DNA TGTGCCAGCAGCCAAGGGGCCGCGGGGGGGAGCACAGATACGCAGTATTTT. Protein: CASSQGAAGGSTDTQYF.

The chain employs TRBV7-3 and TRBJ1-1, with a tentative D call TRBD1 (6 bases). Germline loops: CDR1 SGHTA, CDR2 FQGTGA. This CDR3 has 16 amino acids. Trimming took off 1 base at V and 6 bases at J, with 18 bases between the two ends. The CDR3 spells CASSLISVGASAEAFF. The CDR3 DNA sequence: TGTGCCAGCAGCTTAATATCCGTGGGGGCGAGTGCTGAAGCTTTCTTT.